This T cell receptor (beta chain) was recovered during a study of OX40 agonist ivuxolimab in advanced cancers. Broadly, across the study: Ivuxolimab was an agonistic, fully human IgG2 monoclonal antibody directed against OX40 (CD134), a costimulatory receptor. In the dose-escalation cohort, roughly 80% of patients were male, and the mean age was approximately 55 years, with a range of roughly 20 to 85. Intravenous ivuxolimab was administered to patients every 2 weeks at six dose levels: 0.01, 0.1, 0.3, 1.5, 3 and 10 mg/kg. Partial responses occurred in three dose-escalation patients: two with cutaneous melanoma and one with hepatocellular carcinoma. Among the 52 dose-escalation patients, roughly 20 had hepatocellular carcinoma, roughly 15 melanoma, 9 renal cell carcinoma and 9 head and neck cancer. Peripheral TCRbeta sequencing aimed to test whether ivuxolimab altered TCR sequence diversity and caused clonal T-cell expansion. Patients were allowed to have had prior anti-PD-1, anti-PD-L1 or anti-CTLA-4 therapy, and about 40% of the dose-escalation patients had been treated with checkpoint inhibitors. The paper describes the monotherapy dose-escalation part (N ≈ 52 patients) of the phase I trial of ivuxolimab.

About this clone itself: Its cognate antigen has yet to be identified. It has no much larger one-base neighbor in the sample; base qualities were not kept.

The junction shows trimming of 4 bases on V and 5 bases on J, plus 8 bases between the germline ends. Reading from cysteine to phenylalanine, the CDR3 counts 12 amino acids. The CDR3 DNA has 36 bases and is translated from base 1. CDR1 SGHTA and CDR2 FQGNSA are derived from the germline V gene. The trial excluded patients who had a history of autoimmune disease or who were on systemic immunosuppression. In every dose cohort, peripheral blood was drawn for TCR sequencing at baseline, cycle 4 day 1, and cycle 7 day 1. Samples came from an open-label, multicenter, first-in-human phase I dose-escalation trial of ivuxolimab. Adults with locally advanced or metastatic melanoma, renal cell, hepatocellular, or head and neck squamous cell carcinoma were enrolled in the trial. Before TCR sequencing, CD4+ and CD8+ T cells were separately sorted from peripheral blood. Overall study outcomes, separate from this receptor: Antigen specificity was not determined for the clonally expanded peripheral T cells. In the 0.1-3.0 mg/kg groups, partial responders had among the lowest normalized peripheral clonal expansion, particularly in CD8+ T cells. On average, CD8+ T cells showed more expanded clones than CD4+ T cells after ivuxolimab. Low levels of normalized T-cell clonal expansion were also shown by some nonresponding patients. At doses of 0.1 to 3.0 mg/kg, clonal expansion of both CD4+ and CD8+ T cells in blood was seen between baseline and week 6.

Genomic DNA was isolated from the sorted cells so that the TCRbeta CDR3 region could be sequenced. TCRbeta CDR3 regions were sequenced using the immunoSEQ Assay. Imported from immuneACCESS, the table was reduced by TCRdb to in-frame sequences with V and J called. These copies leave out some clones; in studies compared against another copy, an unresolved V gene accounts for under half, and the cause of the remainder is not known. The sample has tens of thousands of clones on record, 76% of them singletons. The ten biggest clones cover around a quarter of the sample. The chain joins TRBV7-2 to TRBJ2-5, with the D gene call left open. The clonotype originates from an adult with an advanced solid tumor such as melanoma, head and neck, liver or kidney cancer. Sequenced here: CD4+ or CD8+ T cells sorted from blood, sampled in a trial of the OX40 agonist ivuxolimab. The bases are TGTGCCAGCAGCTCCCCAAGGGAGACCCAGTACTTC. Translated, this gives CASSSPRETQYF.